This passage covers 29 T cell receptor beta chains from one sample sequenced in a study of cytomegalovirus exposure and HLA in healthy donors. The PCR made use of 60 Vbeta and 13 Jbeta primers. This table comes from immunoSEQ multiplex PCR, and its TCRdb copy is limited to in-frame clones, with some not included. Among 90,000 to 110,000 clones listed, more than 60% were seen once. The sequencing sample was made of PBMCs. Receptor source: a man aged 30 to 39 in good health and CMV-seronegative.

This chain links TRBV14 with TRBJ2-5; D not resolved. Germline-derived CDR1 and CDR2 are SGHDN and FVKESK. This CDR3 region has 13 residues. Trimming cost V 4 bases and J 2 bases, with 8 bases left between them. The chain's CDR3 is CASSRDWQETQYF. The CDR3 DNA follows: TGTGCCAGCAGCCGTGACTGGCAAGAGACCCAGTACTTC. Full variable domain (remainder filled in from reference TRBV14 and TRBJ2-5): EAGVTQFPSHSVIEKGQTVTLRCDPISGHDNLYWYRRVMGKEIKFLLHFVKESKQDESGMPNNRFLAERTGGTYSTLKVQPAELEDSGVYFCASSRDWQETQYFGPGTRLLVL.

The chain combines TRBV19 with TRBJ1-5; maybe TRBD1 (5 bases). V dropped 0 bases and J dropped 9 bases, with 21 bases sitting between them. The CDR3 consists of 17 residues. Germline-derived CDR1 and CDR2 are LNHDA and SQIVND (reference sequence). CDR3 loop: CASSIDPSTVFSGPQHF. In DNA form, the CDR3 reads TGTGCCAGTAGTATAGATCCTTCGACAGTCTTCTCGGGGCCCCAGCATTTT.

The rearrangement uses TRBV5-1 and TRBJ2-1; a weak D match, TRBD2 (6 bases). The CDR3 contains 15 residues. CDR1 is SGHRS and CDR2 is YFSETQ in the germline V gene. Trimming took off 6 bases at V and 4 bases at J, with 17 bases between the two ends. The chain's CDR3 is CASTNQGGTYNEQFF. CDR3 coding DNA: TGCGCCAGCACCAATCAGGGTGGGACTTACAATGAGCAGTTCTTC.

The chain is built from TRBV29-1 and TRBJ1-1; possible D gene TRBD1, 5 bases. The CDR3 spans 14 residues. Germline V gives CDR1 SQVTM, CDR2 ANQGSEA. The V and J ends lost 3 bases and 4 bases respectively, with 15 bases between them. The CDR3 here is CSVDWGPSGTEAFF. The CDR3 coding sequence is TGCAGCGTTGATTGGGGCCCGTCGGGCACTGAAGCTTTCTTT.

V and J are TRBV10-2 and TRBJ2-7; 7 positions agree with TRBD2. The J segment lost 4 bases and the V segment lost 6 bases, leaving 9 bases of the junction unmatched. The CDR3 is made up of 14 amino acids. CDR1 is WSHSY and CDR2 is SAAADI in the germline V gene. The CDR3 DNA follows: TGCGCCAGCAGGACAGCGGGGCGCCCTTACGAGCAGTACTTC. This encodes CASRTAGRPYEQYF.

The chain links TRBV25-1 to TRBJ1-1; D is uncertain. With 0 bases removed from V and 2 bases from J, the gap between germline ends came to 16 bases. CDR3 length: 17 residues. The germline V gene has CDR1 MGHDK and CDR2 SYGVNS. The CDR3 reads CASSEYDVVGANTEAFF. DNA of the CDR3: TGTGCCAGCAGTGAATATGACGTTGTCGGAGCAAACACTGAAGCTTTCTTT.

This chain connects TRBV6-6 to TRBJ1-6; 7 positions match TRBD1. The CDR3 is 14 amino acids. From germline, CDR1 is MNHNY and CDR2 SVGAGI (reference sequence). With V trimmed by 5 bases and J by 5 bases, 3 bases remained unmatched. In nucleotides, the CDR3 is TGTGCCAGCAGTGAGACAGGGCATAATTCACCCCTCCACTTT. Protein sequence: CASSETGHNSPLHF.

The chain links TRBV9 to TRBJ1-5, with 7 positions matching TRBD1. The V gene's germline CDR1 is SGDLS and CDR2 YYNGEE. The length of the CDR3 is 14 residues. V lost 3 bases to trimming and J lost 6 bases; unmatched junction nucleotides: 6. For the CDR3, the DNA is TGTGCCAGCAGCGCACAGGGGTTGAGTCAGCCCCAGCATTTT. This gives the protein CASSAQGLSQPQHF.

This clone was detected only a few times. The rearrangement uses TRBV7-9 and TRBJ1-5; 9 bases agree with TRBD1. Looked up from germline, CDR1 is SEHNR and CDR2 is FQNEAQ (reference sequence). V lost 5 bases and J lost 2; bases outside the gene matches: 4. The CDR3 contains 15 residues. CDR3 nucleotides: TGTGCCAGCAGCAGTTGGACAGGGGGCAATCAGCCCCAGCATTTT. It specifies CASSSWTGGNQPQHF.

The chain is built from TRBV18 and TRBJ2-1; 10 bases match TRBD2. This CDR3 is built from 15 residues. Germline V gene data show CDR1 as KGHSH and CDR2 as LQKENI. Trimming cost V 10 bases and J 2 bases; bases outside gene matches: 8. This chain's CDR3 is CATVERGGTYNEQFF. As DNA, the CDR3 is TGTGCCACCGTTGAGCGGGGGGGAACCTACAATGAGCAGTTCTTC.

The chain has TRBV6-5 and TRBJ1-3, with 9 bases lining up with TRBD1. Germline loops: CDR1 MNHEY, CDR2 SVGAGI. V shed 6 bases and J 1 base; nucleotides not matched to a gene: 4. The length of the CDR3 is 15 residues. CDR3 nucleotides: TGTGCCAGCAGACGCGGGACAGGGTCTGGAAACACCATATATTTT. Protein product: CASRRGTGSGNTIYF.

This chain connects TRBV6-5 to TRBJ1-2; no definite D call. In germline, CDR1 is MNHEY, CDR2 SVGAGI. V was pared by 2 bases and J by 5 bases, with 12 bases between. This CDR3 is built from 14 residues. The CDR3, as DNA: TGTGCCAGCAGTTACAGAGGCCCTCTATATGGCTACACCTTC. Translation: CASSYRGPLYGYTF.

The rearrangement joins TRBV18 to TRBJ1-5; D is perhaps TRBD1 (6 bases). Trimming shortened V by 5 bases and J by 7 bases, and 24 bases separated the two germline ends. Per germline, CDR1 KGHSH and CDR2 LQKENI. The CDR3 totals 17 residues. The CDR3 bases are TGTGCCAGCTCAAAAGTATCCTCAGGGGCGGGGGGACAGCCCCAGCATTTT. It encodes CASSKVSSGAGGQPQHF. The full variable domain, in which reference TRBV18 and TRBJ1-5 provide the parts outside the CDR3, is NAGVMQNPRHLVRRRGQEARLRCSPMKGHSHVYWYRQLPEEGLKFMVYLQKENIIDESGMPKERFSAEFPKEGPSILRIQQVVRGDSAAYFCASSKVSSGAGGQPQHFGDGTRLSIL.

The rearrangement links TRBV1 to TRBJ2-1; the table names TRBD2, a call not compared with the DNA. TRBV1 counts as a pseudogene. There are 16 residues in the CDR3. Here the CDR3 reads CTSSQESGGSFDEQFF. The CDR3 region has the DNA TGCACCAGCAGCCAAGAGTCGGGCGGGAGTTTCGATGAGCAGTTCTTC.

This clone showed up just a few times. CDR3 DNA: TGTGCCAGCAGCCCGGGGCCCGGGACAGGGGCGGCTTTCTTT. Amino acids: CASSPGPGTGAAFF. The genes are TRBV5-5 and TRBJ1-1, with 10 bases matching TRBD1. This CDR3 is 14 amino acids long. Per germline, CDR1 SGHKS and CDR2 YYEKEE (reference sequence). Trimming removed 4 bases from V and 11 bases from J; junction bases left unmatched: 11.

This clone was observed a handful of times. The chain links TRBV6-6 to TRBJ1-5; 9 bases align to TRBD1. Trimming removed 2 bases from V and 5 bases from J; junction bases left unmatched: 1. CDR1 MNHNY and CDR2 SVGAGI come from the germline V gene (reference sequence). The CDR3 extends over 14 amino acids. The CDR3 loop is CASSYRDRDQPQHF. CDR3 DNA: TGTGCCAGCAGTTACCGGGACAGGGATCAGCCCCAGCATTTT.

The chain uses TRBV5-1 and TRBJ2-1; 16 bases are shared with TRBD2. The CDR3 is 19 residues long. CDR1 is SGHRS, CDR2 YFSETQ, per germline. Trimming removed 0 bases from V and 7 bases from J; junction bases left unmatched: 10. The CDR3 sequence is CASSLGGLAGGRVENEQFF. CDR3 nucleotides: TGCGCCAGCAGCTTGGGGGGACTAGCGGGAGGGCGGGTTGAAAATGAGCAGTTCTTC.

The genes are TRBV7-2 and TRBJ2-5; D is unclear. The better agreement between TRBJ2-7 and the DNA end casts doubt on the J call. Germline values: CDR1 SGHTA, CDR2 FQGNSA. This CDR3 has 13 residues. The CDR3 nucleotides read TGTGCCAGCAGCTCCGCACTTTCCTACGAGCAGTACTTC. It yields the protein CASSSALSYEQYF.

V usage is TRBV2 and J usage is TRBJ2-3; 10 bases are a match to TRBD2. CDR1 is SNHLY and CDR2 is FYNNEI in the germline V gene. The CDR3 contains 16 residues. Trimming at V came to 6 bases and at J to 1 base, leaving 7 bases not matched to a gene. The CDR3 bases are TGTGCCAGCAGACCCCTAGCGGGAGTCGGCACAGATACGCAGTATTTT. It translates to CASRPLAGVGTDTQYF.

This chain joins TRBV29-1 and TRBJ1-1; 8 positions agree with TRBD1. Germline CDR1 is SQVTM and CDR2 is ANQGSEA. V lost 7 bases, J lost 6 bases, and 7 bases stayed unmatched. This CDR3 spans 12 amino acids. This chain's CDR3 is CSDRDRWAEAFF. Here the CDR3 DNA reads TGCAGCGACCGGGACAGGTGGGCTGAAGCTTTCTTT.

V usage is TRBV12-2 and J usage is TRBJ2-7; the D call in the table, TRBD2, was not verified against the DNA. TRBV12-2 corresponds to a pseudogene. The CDR3 contains 16 residues. DNA of the CDR3: TGTGCAAGTCGCACCCCCGGGACTAGCGGGACCTACGAGCAGTACTTC. Protein: CASRTPGTSGTYEQYF.

The V gene is TRBV4-2, the J gene TRBJ1-5, with 12 bases that match TRBD1. Unmatched junction bases numbered 5, after V lost 1 base and J lost 7 bases. Germline lookup yields CDR1 LGHNA and CDR2 YNFKEQ. The CDR3 spans 16 residues. CDR3 loop: CASSQGGTGGEQPQHF. The CDR3 bases are TGTGCCAGCAGCCAAGGAGGGACAGGGGGCGAACAGCCCCAGCATTTT.

The CDR3 bases are TGTGCCAGTAGTATTACGGACTTAGAGACCCAGTACTTC. Its translation: CASSITDLETQYF. The gene calls are TRBV19 and TRBJ2-5; maybe TRBD2 (5 bases). The CDR3 runs to 13 residues. CDR1 is LNHDA, CDR2 SQIVND, per germline (reference sequence). V gave up 3 bases and J gave up 4 bases, with 9 bases separating them.

V and J are TRBV5-1 and TRBJ2-2, with a possible D match to TRBD2 (5 bases). V was cut by 4 bases and J by 6 bases, with 16 bases left in between. Germline lookup yields CDR1 SGHRS and CDR2 YFSETQ. The CDR3 consists of 15 residues. CDR3 nucleotides: TGCGCCAGCAGCAGGACTCTCGACATCCCCGGGGAGCTGTTTTTT. Its protein product is CASSRTLDIPGELFF.

CDR3 protein: CASSRTAFYNSPLHF. The CDR3 DNA sequence: TGTGCCAGCAGCCGGACTGCCTTTTATAATTCACCCCTCCACTTT. The rearrangement links TRBV2 to TRBJ1-6; D not certain. The CDR3 runs to 15 residues. V shed 6 bases and J shed 4 bases, with 13 bases lying between them. From germline, CDR1 is SNHLY and CDR2 FYNNEI.

The chain is built from TRBV29-1 and TRBJ2-7, with D possibly matching TRBD2 (5 bases). Between the trimmed V and J ends, which lost 6 bases and 3 bases, there was a span of 12 bases. This CDR3 spans 12 amino acids. Germline assignment: CDR1 SQVTM and CDR2 ANQGSEA. CDR3 coding DNA: TGCAGCGTCGGTAACGGGGTCTACGAGCAGTACTTC. Protein: CSVGNGVYEQYF.

This chain uses TRBV5-1 with TRBJ2-3; 10 bases fit TRBD2. V was pared by 2 bases and J by 2 bases, with 2 bases of the junction left unmatched. This CDR3 spans 15 amino acids. Germline V gene sequence: CDR1 SGHRS, CDR2 YFSETQ. The CDR3 nucleotides read TGCGCCAGCAGCTTACTAGCGGGGACCACAGATACGCAGTATTTT. Protein: CASSLLAGTTDTQYF. The complete variable domain, with remaining parts taken from reference TRBV5-1 and TRBJ2-3, reads KAGVTQTPRYLIKTRGQQVTLSCSPISGHRSVSWYQQTPGQGLQFLFEYFSETQRNKGNFPGRFSGRQFSNSRSEMNVSTLELGDSALYLCASSLLAGTTDTQYFGPGTRLTVL.

V usage is TRBV29-1 and J usage is TRBJ2-7; 8 bases line up with TRBD2. The CDR3 sequence is 16 residues long. The germline V gene has CDR1 SQVTM and CDR2 ANQGSEA. V lost 0 bases to trimming and J lost 4 bases; unmatched junction nucleotides: 11. CDR3 DNA sequence: TGCAGCGTTGAAGATGCCACGCGGAGCGGGAGTTACGAGCAGTACTTC. Translation: CSVEDATRSGSYEQYF.

This sequence joins TRBV11-3 and TRBJ2-7; possible D gene TRBD1, 5 bases. CDR1 is SGHNT, CDR2 YENEEA, per germline. With 4 bases removed from V and 0 bases from J, the gap between germline ends came to 16 bases. The CDR3 loop spans 16 amino acids. The DNA of the CDR3 is TGTGCCAGCAGCTGTCATAAAGGGGCAGTCTCCTACGAGCAGTACTTC. Its translation is CASSCHKGAVSYEQYF.